This T cell receptor beta chain was documented in a study of cytomegalovirus exposure and HLA in healthy donors. General study points: A missense variant in DCLRE1C was later tied to TCR beta V- and J-gene trimming. Later findings reportedly placed an Asian-associated ancestry cluster below the approximately 670-donor mean for N-insertions. The investigators catalogued 180 or so TCR beta chains as cytomegalovirus-associated.

This clone has only a few counts. What it binds is unknown. 60 Vbeta and 13 Jbeta primers were used in PCR. The protocol was immunoSEQ multiplex PCR, while the TCRdb copy is restricted to in-frame clones and leaves out a portion. The repertoire holds some 150,000 clones, with about two thirds as singletons. The germline V and J ends were trimmed by 3 bases and 5 bases, with 11 bases remaining between them. Germline CDR1 SGHNT, CDR2 YYREEE (reference sequence). This CDR3 comprises 13 residues. The receptor was isolated from a woman in her 30s in good health and CMV-seronegative. The chain recombines TRBV5-4 with TRBJ2-5; D is possibly TRBD1 (5 bases). The sample taken for sequencing was PBMCs. The CDR3 DNA follows: TGTGCCAGCAGCTCCAGGGATCATGAGACCCAGTACTTC. It specifies CASSSRDHETQYF.